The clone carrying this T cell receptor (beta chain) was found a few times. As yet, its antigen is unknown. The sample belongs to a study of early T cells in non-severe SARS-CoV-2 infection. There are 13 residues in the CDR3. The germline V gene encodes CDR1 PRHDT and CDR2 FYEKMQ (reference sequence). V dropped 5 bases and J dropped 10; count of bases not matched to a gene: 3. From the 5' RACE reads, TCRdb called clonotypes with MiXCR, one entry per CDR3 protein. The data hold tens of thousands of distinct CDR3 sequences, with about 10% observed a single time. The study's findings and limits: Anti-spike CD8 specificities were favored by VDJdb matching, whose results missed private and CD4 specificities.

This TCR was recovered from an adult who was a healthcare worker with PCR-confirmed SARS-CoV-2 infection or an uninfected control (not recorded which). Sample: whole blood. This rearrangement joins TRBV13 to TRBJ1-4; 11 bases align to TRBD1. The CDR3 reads CASSQGQGGKLFF. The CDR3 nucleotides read TGTGCCAGCAGCCAGGGACAGGGGGGAAAACTGTTTTTT.